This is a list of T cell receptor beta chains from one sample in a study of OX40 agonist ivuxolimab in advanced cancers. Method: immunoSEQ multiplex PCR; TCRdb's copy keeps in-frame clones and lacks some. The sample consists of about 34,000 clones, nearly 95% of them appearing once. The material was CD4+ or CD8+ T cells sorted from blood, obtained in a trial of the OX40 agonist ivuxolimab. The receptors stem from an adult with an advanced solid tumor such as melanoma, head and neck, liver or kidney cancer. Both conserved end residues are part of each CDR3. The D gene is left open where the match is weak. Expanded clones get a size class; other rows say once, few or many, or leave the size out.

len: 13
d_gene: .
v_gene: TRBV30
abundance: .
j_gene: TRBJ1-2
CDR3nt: TGTGCCTGGAGTGTATCTACTAACTATGGCTACACCTTC
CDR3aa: CAWSVSTNYGYTF

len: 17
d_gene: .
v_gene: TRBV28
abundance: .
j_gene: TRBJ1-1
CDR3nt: TGTGCCAGCAGTCTATCCGCCAGTCCTGTCTCCAACACTGAAGCTTTCTTT
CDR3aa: CASSLSASPVSNTEAFF

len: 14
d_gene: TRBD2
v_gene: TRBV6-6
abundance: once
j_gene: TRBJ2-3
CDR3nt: TGTGCCAGCATCCACGGGGGGGGCACAGATACGCAGTATTTT
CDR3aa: CASIHGGGTDTQYF

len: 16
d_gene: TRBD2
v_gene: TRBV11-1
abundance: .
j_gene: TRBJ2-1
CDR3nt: TGTGCCAGCAGCTTGGGTAGCGGGGGGTCGTACAATGAGCAGTTCTTC
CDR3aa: CASSLGSGGSYNEQFF

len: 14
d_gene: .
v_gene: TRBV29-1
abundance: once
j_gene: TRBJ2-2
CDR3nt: TGCAGCGTAGCAACAGGGGGGGGGATCAGGGAGCTGTTTTTT
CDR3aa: CSVATGGGIRELFF

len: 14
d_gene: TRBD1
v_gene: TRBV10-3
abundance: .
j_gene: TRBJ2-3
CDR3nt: TGTGCCATCAGTGGGGGACAGGGGACAGATACGCAGTATTTT
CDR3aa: CAISGGQGTDTQYF

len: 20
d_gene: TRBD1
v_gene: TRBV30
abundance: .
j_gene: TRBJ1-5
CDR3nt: TGTGCCTGGAGTCCATTTAAGGGGGACAGAGACCGAGGAAGCAATCAGCCCCAGCATTTT
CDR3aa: CAWSPFKGDRDRGSNQPQHF

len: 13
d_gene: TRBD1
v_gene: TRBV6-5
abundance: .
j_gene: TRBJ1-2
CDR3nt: TGTGCCAGCAGTTACTCGGGACAGGATGGCTACACCTTC
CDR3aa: CASSYSGQDGYTF

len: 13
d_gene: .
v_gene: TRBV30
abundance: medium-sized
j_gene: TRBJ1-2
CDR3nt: TGTGCCTGGAGTCTGGGGGCCCTCTATGGCTACACCTTC
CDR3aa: CAWSLGALYGYTF

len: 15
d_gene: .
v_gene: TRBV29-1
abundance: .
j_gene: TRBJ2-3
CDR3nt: TGCAGCGTCCGAGGGGGTGTTGGGTTGACAGATACGCAGTATTTT
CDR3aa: CSVRGGVGLTDTQYF

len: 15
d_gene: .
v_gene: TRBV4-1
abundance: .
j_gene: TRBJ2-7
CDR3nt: TGCGCCAGCAGCCAAGCCCGGGGAACCTCCTACGAGCAGTACTTC
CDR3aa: CASSQARGTSYEQYF

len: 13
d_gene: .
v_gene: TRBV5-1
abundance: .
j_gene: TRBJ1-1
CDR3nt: TGCGCCAGCAGCTTATACGGGGACACTGAAGCTTTCTTT
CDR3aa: CASSLYGDTEAFF

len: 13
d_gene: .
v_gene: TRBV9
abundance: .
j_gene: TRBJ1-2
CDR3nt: TGTGCCAGCAGCGTTGGGGTTTCCTATGGCTACACCTTC
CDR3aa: CASSVGVSYGYTF

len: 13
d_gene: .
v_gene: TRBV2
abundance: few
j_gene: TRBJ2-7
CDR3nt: TGTGCCAGCAGTGAATACCCTAGCGACGAGCAGTACTTC
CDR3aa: CASSEYPSDEQYF

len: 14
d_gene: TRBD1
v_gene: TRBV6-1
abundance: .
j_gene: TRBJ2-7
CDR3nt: TGTGCCAGCAGAACCGGGACAGCTACTTACGAGCAGTACTTC
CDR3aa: CASRTGTATYEQYF

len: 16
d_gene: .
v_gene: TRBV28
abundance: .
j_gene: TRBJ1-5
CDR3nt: TGTGCCAGCATCCCCCAACAGGGACCTAATCATCAGCCCCAGCATTTT
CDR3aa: CASIPQQGPNHQPQHF

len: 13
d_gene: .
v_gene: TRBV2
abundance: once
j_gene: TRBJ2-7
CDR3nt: TGTGCCAGCAGAGGGGACACCATGAACGAGCAGTACTTC
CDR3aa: CASRGDTMNEQYF

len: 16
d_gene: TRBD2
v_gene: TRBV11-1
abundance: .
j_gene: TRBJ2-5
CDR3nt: TGTGCCAGCAGCTGGGGACTAGCGGGGTACCAAGAGACCCAGTACTTC
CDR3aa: CASSWGLAGYQETQYF

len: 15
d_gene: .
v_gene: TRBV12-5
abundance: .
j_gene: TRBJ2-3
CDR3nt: TGTGCTAGTGGACCGGACAGAACCAGCACAGATACGCAGTATTTT
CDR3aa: CASGPDRTSTDTQYF

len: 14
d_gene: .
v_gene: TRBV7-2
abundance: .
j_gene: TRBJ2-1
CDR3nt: TGTGCCACCCAAGTCTCGGGAGTTAGGTATGAGCAGTTCTTC
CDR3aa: CATQVSGVRYEQFF

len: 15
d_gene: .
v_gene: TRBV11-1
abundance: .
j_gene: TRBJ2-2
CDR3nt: TGTGCCAGCAGCTTAGGCCTAACGAACACCGGGGAGCTGTTTTTT
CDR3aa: CASSLGLTNTGELFF

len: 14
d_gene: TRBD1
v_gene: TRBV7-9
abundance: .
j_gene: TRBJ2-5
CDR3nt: TGTGCCAGCAGCCAAGGACAGGCGCAAGAGACCCAGTACTTC
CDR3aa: CASSQGQAQETQYF

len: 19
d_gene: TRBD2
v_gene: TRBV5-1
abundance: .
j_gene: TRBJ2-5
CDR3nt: TGCGCCAGCAGCTTGGCGGGACTAGCGGGACATTCTTTCCAAGAGACCCAGTACTTC
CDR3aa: CASSLAGLAGHSFQETQYF

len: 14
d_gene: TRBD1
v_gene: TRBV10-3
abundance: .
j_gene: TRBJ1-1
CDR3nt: TGTGCCATCAGTACTACAGGGGATAACACTGAAGCTTTCTTT
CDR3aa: CAISTTGDNTEAFF

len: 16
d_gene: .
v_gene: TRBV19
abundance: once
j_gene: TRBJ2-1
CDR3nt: TGTGCCAGTAGTATAGATGCGGGGGCGAATTACAATGAGCAGTTCTTC
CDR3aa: CASSIDAGANYNEQFF

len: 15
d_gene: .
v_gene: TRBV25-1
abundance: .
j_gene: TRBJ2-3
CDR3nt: TGTGCCAGCAGTGAATTGGGGGGAGGGGGAAATACGCAGTATTTT
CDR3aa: CASSELGGGGNTQYF

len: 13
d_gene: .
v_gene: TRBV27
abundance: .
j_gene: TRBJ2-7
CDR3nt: TGTGCCAGCAGTTTCGATAGGGGGTACGAGCAGTACTTC
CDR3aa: CASSFDRGYEQYF

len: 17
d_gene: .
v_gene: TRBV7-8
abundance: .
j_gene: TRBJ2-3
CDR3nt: TGTGCCAGCAGCAGCCCACAGGCGTTCTCTAGCACAGATACGCAGTATTTT
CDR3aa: CASSSPQAFSSTDTQYF

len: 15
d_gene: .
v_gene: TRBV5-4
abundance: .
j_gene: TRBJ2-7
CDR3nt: TGTGCCAGCAGCTTGGAGGCAGGTTCCTCCTACGAGCAGTACTTC
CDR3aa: CASSLEAGSSYEQYF

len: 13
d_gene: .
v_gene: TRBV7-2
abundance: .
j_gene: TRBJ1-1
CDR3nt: TGTGCCAGCAGCTTAGTAGAGAACACTGAAGCTTTCTTT
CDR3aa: CASSLVENTEAFF

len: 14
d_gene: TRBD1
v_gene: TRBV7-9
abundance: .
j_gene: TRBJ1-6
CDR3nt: TGTGCCAGCAGCGTCACAGGGGGTAATTCACCCCTCCACTTT
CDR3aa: CASSVTGGNSPLHF

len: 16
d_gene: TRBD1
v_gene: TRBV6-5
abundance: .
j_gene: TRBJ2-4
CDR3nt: TGTGCCAGCAGTTCCCTGACAGGGGGACCCAAAAACATTCAGTACTTC
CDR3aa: CASSSLTGGPKNIQYF

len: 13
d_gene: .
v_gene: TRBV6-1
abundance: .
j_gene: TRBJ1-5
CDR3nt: TGTGCCAGCAGTGAAGAGGGTAATCAGCCCCAGCATTTT
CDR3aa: CASSEEGNQPQHF

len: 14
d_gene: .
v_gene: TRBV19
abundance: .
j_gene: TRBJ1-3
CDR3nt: TGTGCCAGTAGTTACGGGAGCTCTGGAAACACCATATATTTT
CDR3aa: CASSYGSSGNTIYF

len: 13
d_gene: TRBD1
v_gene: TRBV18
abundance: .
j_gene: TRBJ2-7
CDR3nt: TGTGCCAGCTCAACGACAGGGTACTACGAGCAGTACTTC
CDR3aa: CASSTTGYYEQYF

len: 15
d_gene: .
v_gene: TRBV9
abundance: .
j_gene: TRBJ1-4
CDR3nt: TGTGCCAGCAGCGTAGAGGGGGGGCCTTGGGAAAAACTGTTTTTT
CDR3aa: CASSVEGGPWEKLFF

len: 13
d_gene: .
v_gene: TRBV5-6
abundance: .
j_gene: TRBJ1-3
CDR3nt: TGTGCCAGCAGCCCAGGGGCCCCAAACACCATATATTTT
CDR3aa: CASSPGAPNTIYF

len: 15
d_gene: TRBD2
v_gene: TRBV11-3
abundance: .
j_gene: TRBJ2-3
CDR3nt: TGTGCCAGCAGCTTCACAGCGGGAGAGTTTGGTACGCAGTATTTT
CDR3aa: CASSFTAGEFGTQYF

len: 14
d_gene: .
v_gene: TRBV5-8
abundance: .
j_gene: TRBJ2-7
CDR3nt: TGTGCCAGCAGCTTAGGGGGGACAACTTACGAGCAGTACTTC
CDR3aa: CASSLGGTTYEQYF

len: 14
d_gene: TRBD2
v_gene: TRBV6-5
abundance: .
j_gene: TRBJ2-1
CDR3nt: TGTGCCAGCAGTCTAGGACTAGCGGGAGACGAGCAGTTCTTC
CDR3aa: CASSLGLAGDEQFF

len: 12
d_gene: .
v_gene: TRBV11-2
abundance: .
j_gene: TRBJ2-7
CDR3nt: TGTGCCAGCAGCCTGACAGGATACGAGCAGTACTTC
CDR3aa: CASSLTGYEQYF

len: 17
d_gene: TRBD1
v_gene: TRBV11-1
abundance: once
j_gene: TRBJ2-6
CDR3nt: TGTGCCAGCAGCCACCGGGACAGCCGCTCTGGGGCCAACGTCCTGACTTTC
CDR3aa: CASSHRDSRSGANVLTF

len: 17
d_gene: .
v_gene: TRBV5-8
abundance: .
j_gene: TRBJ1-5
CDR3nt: TGTGCCAGCAGCTTACGATTTGGCAGGGTAAACAATCAGCCCCAGCATTTT
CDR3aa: CASSLRFGRVNNQPQHF

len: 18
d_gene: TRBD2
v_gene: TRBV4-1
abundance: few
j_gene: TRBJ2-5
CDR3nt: TGCGCCAGCAGCCAAGACAGGACTAGCGGGAGGGAATTGGAGACCCAGTACTTC
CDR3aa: CASSQDRTSGRELETQYF

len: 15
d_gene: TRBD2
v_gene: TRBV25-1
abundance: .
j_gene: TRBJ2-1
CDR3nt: TGTGCCAGCATTGATGGGAGCGGGGGGTACAATGAGCAGTTCTTC
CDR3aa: CASIDGSGGYNEQFF

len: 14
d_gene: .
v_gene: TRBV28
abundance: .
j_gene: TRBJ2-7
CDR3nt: TGTGCCAGCAGTTTAAGTGCGGGGCTCTACGAGCAGTACTTC
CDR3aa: CASSLSAGLYEQYF

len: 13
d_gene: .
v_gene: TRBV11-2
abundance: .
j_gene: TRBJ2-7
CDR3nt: TGTGCCAGCAGCTTAGGACCCCCCTACGAGCAGTACTTC
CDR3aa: CASSLGPPYEQYF

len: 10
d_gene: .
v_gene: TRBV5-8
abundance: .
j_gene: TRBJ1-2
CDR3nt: TGTGCCAGCAGCTTGAATGGCTACACCTTC
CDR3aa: CASSLNGYTF

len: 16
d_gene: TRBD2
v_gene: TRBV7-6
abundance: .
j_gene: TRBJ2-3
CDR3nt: TGTGCCAGCAGCCCACTTGGATTAGCGGGTGCAGATACGCAGTATTTT
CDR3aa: CASSPLGLAGADTQYF

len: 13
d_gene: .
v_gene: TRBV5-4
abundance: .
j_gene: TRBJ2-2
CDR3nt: TGTGCCAGCAGCCAGGACGGAACCGGGGAGCTGTTTTTT
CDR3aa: CASSQDGTGELFF

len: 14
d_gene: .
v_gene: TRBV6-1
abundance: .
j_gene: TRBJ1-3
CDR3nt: TGTGCCAGCACCTCCCCCTCAGTCGGAAACACCATATATTTT
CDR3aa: CASTSPSVGNTIYF

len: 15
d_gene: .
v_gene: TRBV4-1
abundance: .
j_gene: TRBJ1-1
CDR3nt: TGCGCCAGCAGCCAAGATCGGGGGGGGCCAACTGAAGCTTTCTTT
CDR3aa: CASSQDRGGPTEAFF

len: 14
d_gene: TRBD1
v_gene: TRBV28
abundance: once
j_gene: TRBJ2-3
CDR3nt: TGTGCCAGCAGGGTGGGACAGGCCACAGATACGCAGTATTTT
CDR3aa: CASRVGQATDTQYF

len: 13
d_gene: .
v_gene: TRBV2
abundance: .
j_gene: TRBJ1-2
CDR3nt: TGTGCCAGCAGTGAAGCTTGGGGGCTTGGCTACACCTTC
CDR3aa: CASSEAWGLGYTF

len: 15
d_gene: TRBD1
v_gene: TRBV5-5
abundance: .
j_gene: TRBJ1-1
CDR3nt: TGTGCCAGCAGCTCCGGGACAGCCTTTAACACTGAAGCTTTCTTT
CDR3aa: CASSSGTAFNTEAFF

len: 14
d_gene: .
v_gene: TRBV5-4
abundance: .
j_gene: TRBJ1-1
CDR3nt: TGTGCCAGCAGGTCTTTGGCCGAGAACACTGAAGCTTTCTTT
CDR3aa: CASRSLAENTEAFF

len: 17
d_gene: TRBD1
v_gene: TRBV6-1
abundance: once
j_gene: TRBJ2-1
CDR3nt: TGTGCCAGCAGTGAACTCCCGCAGGGGGTGGCTGGCAATGAGCAGTTCTTC
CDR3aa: CASSELPQGVAGNEQFF

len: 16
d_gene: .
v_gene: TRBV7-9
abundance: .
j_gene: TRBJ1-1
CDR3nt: TGTGCCAGCAGCCCCACCGGGACCAGAGTTAACACTGAAGCTTTCTTT
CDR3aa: CASSPTGTRVNTEAFF

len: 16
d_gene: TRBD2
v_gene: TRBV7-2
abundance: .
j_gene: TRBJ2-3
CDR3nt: TGTGCCAGCAGCTCCGGGACTAGCGGGGGCACAGATACGCAGTATTTT
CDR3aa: CASSSGTSGGTDTQYF